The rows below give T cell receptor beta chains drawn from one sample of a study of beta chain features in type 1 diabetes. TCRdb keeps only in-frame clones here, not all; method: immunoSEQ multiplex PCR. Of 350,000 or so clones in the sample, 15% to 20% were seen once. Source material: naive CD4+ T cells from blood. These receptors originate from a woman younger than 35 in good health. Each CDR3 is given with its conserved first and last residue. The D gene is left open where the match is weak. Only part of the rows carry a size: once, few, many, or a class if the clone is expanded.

CAWSRRDNQPQHF TGTGCCTGGAGTCGCAGGGACAATCAGCCCCAGCATTTT NA TRBV30 NA TRBJ1-5
CASSPSLFSSQETQYF TGTGCCAGCAGCCCAAGTCTGTTTTCCAGCCAAGAGACCCAGTACTTC NA TRBV7-2 NA TRBJ2-5
CASSLRLAGGSRTGELFF TGTGCCAGCAGCCTGAGGCTAGCGGGGGGCTCTAGGACCGGGGAGCTGTTTTTT TRBD2 TRBV5-6 few TRBJ2-2
CASSQDRIGTSYF TGCGCCAGCAGCCAAGATCGTATCGGGACTTCCTACTTC NA TRBV4-1 few TRBJ2-7
CASSQGMGPDRQYF TGCGCCAGCAGCCAAGGAATGGGGCCTGATAGGCAGTATTTT NA TRBV4-3 NA TRBJ2-3
CASTSGLAGTNEQFF TGCGCCAGCACCTCGGGACTAGCGGGGACCAATGAGCAGTTCTTC TRBD2 TRBV5-1 few TRBJ2-1
CASSQDGGQGNQPQHF TGTGCCAGCAGCCAAGATGGAGGACAGGGCAATCAGCCCCAGCATTTT TRBD1 TRBV4-2 few TRBJ1-5
CAWSRLGLASDEQYF TGTGCCTGGAGCCGCCTGGGACTAGCGAGCGACGAGCAGTACTTC TRBD2 TRBV30 few TRBJ2-7
CASSIRTGNSSYEQYF TGTGCCAGCAGCATCCGTACAGGGAACAGCTCCTACGAGCAGTACTTC NA TRBV21-1 NA TRBJ2-7
CASSPHLASYNEQFF TGTGCCAGCAGTCCCCACCTAGCGAGCTACAATGAGCAGTTCTTC NA TRBV28 NA TRBJ2-1
CASKRLLGQGKDEQYF TGTGCCAGCAAGCGCCTACTTGGGCAGGGTAAGGACGAGCAGTACTTC NA TRBV2 NA TRBJ2-7
CASSRVENYGYTF TGTGCCAGCAGCCGAGTCGAGAACTATGGCTACACCTTC NA TRBV5-6 NA TRBJ1-2
CASSGAPGMNTEAFF TGTGCCAGCAGCGGGGCCCCAGGGATGAACACTGAAGCTTTCTTT NA TRBV5-6 few TRBJ1-1
CAISDAGNTEAFF TGTGCCATCAGTGACGCCGGGAACACTGAAGCTTTCTTT NA TRBV10-3 NA TRBJ1-1
CAWSVGYDQPQHF TGTGCCTGGAGCGTCGGGTACGATCAGCCCCAGCATTTT NA TRBV30 NA TRBJ1-5
CSARRQETQYF TGCAGTGCTAGACGGCAAGAGACCCAGTACTTC NA TRBV20-1 NA TRBJ2-5
CASSQTFGGMNTEAFF TGTGCCAGCAGCCAAACCTTCGGAGGAATGAACACTGAAGCTTTCTTT NA TRBV4-2 NA TRBJ1-1
CASSMGTGGYEQYF TGTGCCAGCAGCATGGGGACAGGGGGCTACGAGCAGTACTTC TRBD1 TRBV7-9 NA TRBJ2-7
CATTRGEDEQFF TGTGCCACTACCAGGGGAGAGGATGAGCAGTTCTTC NA TRBV15 once TRBJ2-1
CASSFRQGGETQYF TGTGCCAGCAGTTTCCGACAGGGCGGCGAGACCCAGTACTTC TRBD1 TRBV2 NA TRBJ2-5
CASSIRGEGVQETQYF TGTGCCAGTAGTATCCGGGGGGAAGGGGTGCAAGAGACCCAGTACTTC TRBD2 TRBV19 few TRBJ2-5
CASSRSGAPSYEQYF TGTGCCAGCAGTCGTAGCGGGGCCCCTTCCTACGAGCAGTACTTC TRBD2 TRBV6-5 NA TRBJ2-7
CASSFTSGGRTYEQYF TGCGCCAGCAGCTTTACCTCGGGGGGAAGGACCTACGAGCAGTACTTC TRBD2 TRBV5-1 NA TRBJ2-7
CASSGGLTDTQYF TGTGCCAGCAGCGGAGGCCTCACAGATACGCAGTATTTT NA TRBV7-2 NA TRBJ2-3
CATQAGGNTEAFF TGCGCCACCCAGGCAGGGGGCAACACTGAAGCTTTCTTT TRBD1 TRBV5-1 NA TRBJ1-1
CASSQEQGYGYTF TGCGCCAGCAGCCAAGAACAGGGGTACGGCTACACCTTC TRBD1 TRBV4-3 NA TRBJ1-2
CASSLGTGGLYEQYF TGCGCCAGCAGCCTCGGGACAGGGGGCTTGTACGAGCAGTACTTC TRBD1 TRBV5-1 NA TRBJ2-7
CASSLDTSRREQYF TGTGCCAGCAGCTTAGATACTAGCCGGCGCGAGCAGTACTTC NA TRBV7-8 few TRBJ2-7
CASSSPNEKLFF TGTGCCAGCAGCTCTCCTAATGAAAAACTGTTTTTT NA TRBV7-9 NA TRBJ1-4
CASSDTGDSQETQYF TGCGCCAGCAGCGACACAGGGGACAGTCAAGAGACCCAGTACTTC TRBD1 TRBV5-1 NA TRBJ2-5
CAWASGYEQYF TGTGCCTGGGCTAGCGGCTACGAGCAGTACTTC TRBD2 TRBV30 once TRBJ2-7
CAWSRGSSGNTIYF TGTGCCTGGAGTCGGGGGTCTTCTGGAAACACCATATATTTT NA TRBV30 NA TRBJ1-3
CASSLTGKGTEAFF TGTGCCAGCAGCTTGACAGGGAAGGGCACTGAAGCTTTCTTT TRBD1 TRBV7-2 few TRBJ1-1
CASSLLFAEAFF TGTGCCAGCAGCTTATTATTCGCGGAAGCTTTCTTT NA TRBV7-9 NA TRBJ1-1
CASSDLAGNNEQFF TGTGCCAGCAGCGACCTAGCGGGGAACAATGAGCAGTTCTTC TRBD2 TRBV9 NA TRBJ2-1
CASMIGQGAGEQFF TGTGCCAGTATGATAGGACAGGGGGCAGGAGAGCAGTTCTTC TRBD1 TRBV19 NA TRBJ2-1
CASSQQGANTNTGELFF TGTGCCAGCAGCCAACAGGGGGCCAATACGAACACCGGGGAGCTGTTTTTT TRBD1 TRBV14 NA TRBJ2-2
CASGSGTGVHEQYF TGTGCTAGTGGCTCCGGGACAGGGGTCCACGAGCAGTACTTC TRBD1 TRBV12-5 few TRBJ2-7
CATSRVREGAEKLFF TGTGCCACCAGCAGAGTGAGGGAAGGCGCTGAAAAACTGTTTTTT NA TRBV15 few TRBJ1-4
CATSRGETTFDIQYF TGTGCCACCAGCAGAGGTGAAACTACCTTTGACATTCAGTACTTC NA TRBV15 few TRBJ2-4
CSVGRQGNTEAFF TGCAGCGTTGGTCGACAGGGGAACACTGAAGCTTTCTTT TRBD1 TRBV29-1 NA TRBJ1-1
CASTGLAGGTGELFF TGTGCCAGCACCGGACTAGCGGGAGGAACCGGGGAGCTGTTTTTT TRBD2 TRBV7-9 NA TRBJ2-2
CAWSVRGAAVSEQYF TGTGCCTGGAGTGTACGGGGGGCAGCTGTCTCCGAGCAGTACTTC NA TRBV30 NA TRBJ2-7
CASSGTAGGPETQYF TGTGCCAGCAGCGGCACAGCGGGAGGGCCGGAGACCCAGTACTTC TRBD2 TRBV9 NA TRBJ2-5